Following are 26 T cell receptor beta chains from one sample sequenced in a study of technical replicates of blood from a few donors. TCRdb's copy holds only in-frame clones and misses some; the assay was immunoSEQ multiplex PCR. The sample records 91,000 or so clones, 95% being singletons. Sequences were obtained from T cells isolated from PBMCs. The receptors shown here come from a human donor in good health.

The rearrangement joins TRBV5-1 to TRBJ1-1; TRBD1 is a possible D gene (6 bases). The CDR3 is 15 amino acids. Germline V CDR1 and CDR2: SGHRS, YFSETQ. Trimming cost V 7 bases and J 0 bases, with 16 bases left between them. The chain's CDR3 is CASREGGGMNTEAFF. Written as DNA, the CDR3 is TGCGCCAGCCGGGAGGGGGGGGGAATGAACACTGAAGCTTTCTTT.

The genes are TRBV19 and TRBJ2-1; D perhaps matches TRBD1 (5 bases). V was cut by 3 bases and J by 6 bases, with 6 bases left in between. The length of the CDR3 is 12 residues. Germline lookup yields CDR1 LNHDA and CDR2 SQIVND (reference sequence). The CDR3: CASSIQGNEQFF. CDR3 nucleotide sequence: TGTGCCAGTAGTATCCAGGGCAATGAGCAGTTCTTC. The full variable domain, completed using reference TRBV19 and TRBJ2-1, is DGGITQSPKYLFRKEGQNVTLSCEQNLNHDAMYWYRQDPGQGLRLIYYSQIVNDFQKGDIAEGYSVSREKKESFPLTVTSAQKNPTAFYLCASSIQGNEQFFGPGTRLTVL.

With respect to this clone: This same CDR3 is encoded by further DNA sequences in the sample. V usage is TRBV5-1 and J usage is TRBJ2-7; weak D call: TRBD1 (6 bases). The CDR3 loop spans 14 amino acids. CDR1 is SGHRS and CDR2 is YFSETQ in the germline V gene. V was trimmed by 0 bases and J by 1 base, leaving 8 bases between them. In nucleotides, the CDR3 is TGCGCCAGCAGCTTGGCACAGGGTTCCTACGAGCAGTACTTC. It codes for CASSLAQGSYEQYF.

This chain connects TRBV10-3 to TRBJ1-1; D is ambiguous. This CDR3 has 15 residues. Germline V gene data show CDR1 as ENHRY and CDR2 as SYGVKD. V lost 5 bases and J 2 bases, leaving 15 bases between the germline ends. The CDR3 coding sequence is TGTGCCATCAGTTCCGGAGGCAGAGAAAACACTGAAGCTTTCTTT. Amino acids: CAISSGGRENTEAFF.

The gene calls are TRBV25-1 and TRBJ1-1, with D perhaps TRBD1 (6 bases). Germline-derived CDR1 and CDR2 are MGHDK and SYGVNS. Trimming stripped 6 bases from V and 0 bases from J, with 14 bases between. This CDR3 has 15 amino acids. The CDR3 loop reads CASSRRQGLNTEAFF. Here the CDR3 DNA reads TGTGCCAGCAGCCGGAGGCAGGGGTTGAACACTGAAGCTTTCTTT. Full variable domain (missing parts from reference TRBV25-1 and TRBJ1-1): EADIYQTPRYLVIGTGKKITLECSQTMGHDKMYWYQQDPGMELHLIHYSYGVNSTEKGDLSSESTVSRIRTEHFPLTLESARPSHTSQYLCASSRRQGLNTEAFFGQGTRLTVV.

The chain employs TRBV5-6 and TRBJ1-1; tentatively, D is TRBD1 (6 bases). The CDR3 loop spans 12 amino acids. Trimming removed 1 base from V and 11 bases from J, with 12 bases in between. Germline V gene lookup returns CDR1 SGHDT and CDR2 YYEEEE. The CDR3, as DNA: TGTGCCAGCAGCTTGAAACAGGGAAGGGCTTTCTTT. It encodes CASSLKQGRAFF. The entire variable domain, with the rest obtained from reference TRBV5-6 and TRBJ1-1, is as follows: DAGVTQSPTHLIKTRGQQVTLRCSPKSGHDTVSWYQQALGQGPQFIFQYYEEEERQRGNFPDRFSGHQFPNYSSELNVNALLLGDSALYLCASSLKQGRAFFGQGTRLTVV.

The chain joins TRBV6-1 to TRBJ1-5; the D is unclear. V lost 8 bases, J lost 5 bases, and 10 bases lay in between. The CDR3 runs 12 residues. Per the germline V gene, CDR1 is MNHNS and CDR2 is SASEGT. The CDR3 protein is CASSPLDQPQHF. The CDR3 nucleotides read TGTGCCAGCTCCCCCTTAGATCAGCCCCAGCATTTT.

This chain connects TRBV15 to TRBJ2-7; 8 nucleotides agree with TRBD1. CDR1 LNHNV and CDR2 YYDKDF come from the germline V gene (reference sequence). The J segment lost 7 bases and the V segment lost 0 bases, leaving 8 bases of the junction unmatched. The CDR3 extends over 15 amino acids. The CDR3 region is CATSRDQGALREQYF. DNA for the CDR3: TGTGCCACCAGCAGAGATCAGGGGGCTCTGAGAGAGCAGTACTTC.

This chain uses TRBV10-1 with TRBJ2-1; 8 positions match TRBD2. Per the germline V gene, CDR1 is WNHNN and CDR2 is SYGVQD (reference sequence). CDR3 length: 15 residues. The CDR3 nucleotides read TGCGCAGACCCCCCCCCGCGGGAGGAGAACAATGAGCAGTTCTTC. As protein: CADPPPREENNEQFF.

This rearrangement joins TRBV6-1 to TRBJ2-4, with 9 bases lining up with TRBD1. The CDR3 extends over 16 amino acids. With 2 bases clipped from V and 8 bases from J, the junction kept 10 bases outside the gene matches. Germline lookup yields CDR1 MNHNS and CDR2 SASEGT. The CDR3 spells CASSEFPGQGEDIQYF. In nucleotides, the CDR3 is TGTGCCAGCAGTGAATTTCCGGGACAGGGAGAGGACATTCAGTACTTC.

CDR3: CASSSEDTYRDSTNEKLFF. The DNA of the CDR3 is TGTGCCAGCAGCTCCGAGGATACCTACCGCGATTCAACTAATGAAAAACTGTTTTTT. V usage is TRBV7-9 and J usage is TRBJ1-4; D remains ambiguous. Germline CDR1 reads SEHNR; CDR2 reads FQNEAQ (reference sequence). This CDR3 has 19 amino acids. V was shortened by 4 bases and J by 0 bases, with 21 bases between the two germline ends.

DNA of the CDR3: TGTGCCAGTAGTATACTAGCAGGCGACGAGCAGTACTTC. This encodes CASSILAGDEQYF. The rearrangement links TRBV19 to TRBJ2-7, with TRBD2 as a possible D gene (5 bases). The germline V gene encodes CDR1 LNHDA and CDR2 SQIVND (reference sequence). The CDR3 runs to 13 residues. V shed 2 bases and J shed 5 bases, with 10 bases lying between them.

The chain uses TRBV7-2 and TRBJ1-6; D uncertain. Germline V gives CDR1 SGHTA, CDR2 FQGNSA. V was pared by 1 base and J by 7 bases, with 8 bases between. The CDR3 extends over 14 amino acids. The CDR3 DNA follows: TGTGCCAGCAGCTTAGGGCTAGCCAATTCACCCCTCCACTTT. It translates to CASSLGLANSPLHF.

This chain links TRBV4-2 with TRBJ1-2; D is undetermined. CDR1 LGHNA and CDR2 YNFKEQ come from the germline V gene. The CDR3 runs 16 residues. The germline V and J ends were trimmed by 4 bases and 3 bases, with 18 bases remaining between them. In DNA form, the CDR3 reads TGTGCCAGCAGCCCCCGAAAGCAGCGTGCTGACTATGGCTACACCTTC. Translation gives CASSPRKQRADYGYTF.

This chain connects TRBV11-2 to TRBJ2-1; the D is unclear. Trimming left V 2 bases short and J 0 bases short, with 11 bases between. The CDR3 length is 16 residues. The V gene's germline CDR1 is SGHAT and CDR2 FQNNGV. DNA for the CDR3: TGTGCCAGCAGCTTATTTTCGTGGAGCTCCTACAATGAGCAGTTCTTC. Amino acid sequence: CASSLFSWSSYNEQFF.

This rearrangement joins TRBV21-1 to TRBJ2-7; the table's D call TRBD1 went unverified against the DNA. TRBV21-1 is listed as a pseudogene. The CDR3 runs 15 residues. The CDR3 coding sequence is TGTGCCAGCAGCAAAGGTTCGGGACAGGCCTACGAGCAGTACTTC. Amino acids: CASSKGSGQAYEQYF.

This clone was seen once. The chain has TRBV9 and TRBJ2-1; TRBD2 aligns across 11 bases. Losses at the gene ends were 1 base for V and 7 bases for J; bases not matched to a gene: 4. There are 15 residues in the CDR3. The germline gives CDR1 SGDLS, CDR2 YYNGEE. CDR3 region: CASSVWASGGNEQFF. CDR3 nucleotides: TGTGCCAGCAGCGTATGGGCTAGCGGGGGGAATGAGCAGTTCTTC.

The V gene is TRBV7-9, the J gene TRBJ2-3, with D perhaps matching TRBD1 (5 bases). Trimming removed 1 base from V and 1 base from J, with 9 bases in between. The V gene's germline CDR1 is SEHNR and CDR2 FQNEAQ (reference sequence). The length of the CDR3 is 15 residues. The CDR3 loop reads CASSLESRGTDTQYF. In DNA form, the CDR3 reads TGTGCCAGCAGCTTAGAAAGCAGGGGCACAGATACGCAGTATTTT.

The CDR3 spells CAWNRAGGSSYNEQFF. DNA for the CDR3: TGTGCCTGGAATAGGGCGGGGGGCAGCTCCTACAATGAGCAGTTCTTC. The V and J genes are TRBV30 and TRBJ2-1, with 8 bases lining up with TRBD2. The CDR3 consists of 16 residues. The germline CDR1 and CDR2 sequences are GTSNPN and SVGIG (reference sequence). V was clipped by 4 bases and J by 0 bases; unmatched bases: 8.

The CDR3 DNA is TGTGCCAGTAGTGCGGGAGCGGCAGAGACCCAGTACTTC. Translating gives CASSAGAAETQYF. The gene calls are TRBV19 and TRBJ2-5; 7 bases fit TRBD2. Germline values: CDR1 LNHDA, CDR2 SQIVND (reference sequence). Germline trimming cut 5 bases from V and 4 bases from J; bases unmatched to any gene: 4. The CDR3 totals 13 residues.

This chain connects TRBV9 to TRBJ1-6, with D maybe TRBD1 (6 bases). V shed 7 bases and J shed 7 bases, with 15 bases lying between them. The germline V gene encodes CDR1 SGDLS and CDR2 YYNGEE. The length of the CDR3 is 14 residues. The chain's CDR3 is CASAGGARNSPLHF. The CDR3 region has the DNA TGTGCCAGCGCCGGGGGGGCGCGGAATTCACCCCTCCACTTT.

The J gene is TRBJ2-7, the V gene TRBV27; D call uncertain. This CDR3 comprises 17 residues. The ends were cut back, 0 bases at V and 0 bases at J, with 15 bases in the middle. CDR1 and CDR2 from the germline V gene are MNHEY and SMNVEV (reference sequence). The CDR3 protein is CASSLSIEAVNSYEQYF. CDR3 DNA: TGTGCCAGCAGTTTATCGATAGAGGCAGTTAACTCCTACGAGCAGTACTTC.

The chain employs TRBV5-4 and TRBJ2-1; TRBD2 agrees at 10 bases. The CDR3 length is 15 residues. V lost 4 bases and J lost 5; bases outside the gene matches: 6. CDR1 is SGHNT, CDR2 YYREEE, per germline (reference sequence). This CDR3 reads CASSPALAGNNEQFF. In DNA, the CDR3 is TGTGCCAGCAGCCCCGCACTAGCGGGGAACAATGAGCAGTTCTTC.

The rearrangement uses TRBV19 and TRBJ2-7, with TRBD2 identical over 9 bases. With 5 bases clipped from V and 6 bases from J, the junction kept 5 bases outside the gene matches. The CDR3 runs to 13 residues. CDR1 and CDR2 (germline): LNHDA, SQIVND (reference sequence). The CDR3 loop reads CASSPGLAGEQYF. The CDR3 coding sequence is TGTGCCAGTAGTCCGGGACTAGCAGGCGAGCAGTACTTC.

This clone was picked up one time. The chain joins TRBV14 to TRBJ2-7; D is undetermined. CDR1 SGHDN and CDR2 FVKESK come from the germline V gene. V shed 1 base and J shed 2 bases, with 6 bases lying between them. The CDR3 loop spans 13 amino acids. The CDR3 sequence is CASSQGHPYEQYF. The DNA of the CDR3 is TGTGCCAGCAGCCAAGGGCACCCCTACGAGCAGTACTTC. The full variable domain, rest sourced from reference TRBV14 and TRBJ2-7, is EAGVTQFPSHSVIEKGQTVTLRCDPISGHDNLYWYRRVMGKEIKFLLHFVKESKQDESGMPNNRFLAERTGGTYSTLKVQPAELEDSGVYFCASSQGHPYEQYFGPGTRLTVT.

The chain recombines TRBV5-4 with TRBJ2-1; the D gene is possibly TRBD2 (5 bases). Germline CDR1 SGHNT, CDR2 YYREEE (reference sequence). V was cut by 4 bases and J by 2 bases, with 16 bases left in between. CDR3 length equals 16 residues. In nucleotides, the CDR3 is TGTGCCAGCAGCACAAGTTCGGGAACTACCTACAATGAGCAGTTCTTC. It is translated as CASSTSSGTTYNEQFF.